This T cell receptor (beta chain) was documented in a study of blood T cell repertoires in COVID-19. In the study overall: Both acute and convalescent COVID-19 samples were obtained from the United States, Italy and Spain. PBMCs, B-cell-depleted T cells, or T cells provided the cDNA or gDNA that made up the material.

Germline loops: CDR1 LNHDA, CDR2 SQIVND (reference sequence). The CDR3 contains 16 residues. After removal of 3 bases from V and 0 bases from J, the junction contained 5 bases not matched to a gene. Some clones are missing from TCRdb's copy, which holds only in-frame ones; the method was immunoSEQ multiplex PCR. The sample carries roughly 120,000 clones, around 85% recorded once. The source material was peripheral blood. The chain joins TRBV19 to TRBJ1-3; 7 bases align to TRBD1. This TCR was sampled from a human donor in a cohort sampled during active COVID-19. The CDR3 loop is CASSMLGQHSGNTIYF. The CDR3, as DNA: TGTGCCAGTAGTATGCTGGGACAGCACTCTGGAAACACCATATATTTT.